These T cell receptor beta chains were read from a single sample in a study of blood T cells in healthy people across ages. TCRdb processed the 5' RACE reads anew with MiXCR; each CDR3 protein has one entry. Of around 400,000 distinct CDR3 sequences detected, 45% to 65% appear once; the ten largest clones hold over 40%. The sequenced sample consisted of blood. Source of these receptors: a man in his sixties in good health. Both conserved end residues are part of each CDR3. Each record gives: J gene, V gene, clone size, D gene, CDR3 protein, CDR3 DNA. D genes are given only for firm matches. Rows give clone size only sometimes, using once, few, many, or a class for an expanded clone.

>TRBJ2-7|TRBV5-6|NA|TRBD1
CASSSISGTDLSYEQYF
TGTGCCAGCAGCTCGATTTCCGGGACAGACCTTTCCTACGAGCAGTACTTC
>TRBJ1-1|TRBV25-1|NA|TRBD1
CASRPFTGGGTEAFF
TGTGCCAGCAGGCCCTTTACAGGGGGGGGGACTGAAGCTTTCTTT
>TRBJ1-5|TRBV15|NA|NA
CATSRAGAARQGQPQHF
TGTGCCACCAGCAGAGCGGGGGCAGCCAGGCAGGGGCAGCCCCAGCATTTT
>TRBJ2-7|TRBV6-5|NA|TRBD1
CASSYGGQNYEQYF
TGTGCCAGCAGTTACGGGGGACAGAACTACGAGCAGTACTTC
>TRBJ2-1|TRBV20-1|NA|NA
CSATSFYNEQFF
TGCAGTGCTACTTCCTTCTACAATGAGCAGTTCTTC
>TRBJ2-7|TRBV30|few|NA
CAWRAGNEQYF
TGTGCCTGGAGGGCCGGGAACGAGCAGTACTTC
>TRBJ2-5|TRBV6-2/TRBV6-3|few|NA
CASSKGGQETQYF
TGTGCCAGCAGTAAGGGGGGCCAAGAGACCCAGTACTTC
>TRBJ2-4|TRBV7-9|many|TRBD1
CASSQGDIQYF
TGTGCCAGCTCCCAGGGGGACATTCAGTACTTC
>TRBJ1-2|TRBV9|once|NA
CASSVASGGANYGYTF
TGTGCCAGCAGCGTAGCGTCCGGTGGAGCTAACTATGGCTACACCTTC
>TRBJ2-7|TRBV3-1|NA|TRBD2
CASSQDPSGGYEQYF
TGTGCCAGCAGCCAAGATCCCAGCGGGGGATACGAGCAGTACTTC
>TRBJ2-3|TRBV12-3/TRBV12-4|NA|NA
CASSLGTSADTQYF
TGTGCCAGCAGTTTGGGAACAAGCGCAGATACGCAGTATTTT
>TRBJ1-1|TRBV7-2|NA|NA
CASRGHGDLNTEAFF
TGTGCCAGCAGAGGGCACGGGGACTTGAACACTGAAGCTTTCTTT
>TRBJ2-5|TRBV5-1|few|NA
CASSSTVPGRRQETQYF
TGCGCCAGCAGCTCCACTGTTCCGGGACGCCGCCAAGAGACCCAGTACTTC
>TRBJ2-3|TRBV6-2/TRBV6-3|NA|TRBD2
CASSSASGSTDTQYF
TGTGCCAGCAGTTCGGCTAGCGGGAGCACAGATACGCAGTATTTT
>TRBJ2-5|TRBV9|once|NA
CASSAGTEGKTQYF
TGTGCCAGCAGCGCCGGGACTGAGGGCAAGACCCAGTACTTC
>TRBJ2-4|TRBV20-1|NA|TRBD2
CSAKTPRLAGGRVSKNIQYF
TGCAGTGCGAAAACTCCGAGACTAGCGGGGGGCCGGGTGTCCAAAAACATTCAGTACTTC
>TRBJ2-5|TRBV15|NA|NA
CATSYDGDIQETQYF
TGTGCCACCAGCTACGACGGGGATATACAAGAGACCCAGTACTTC
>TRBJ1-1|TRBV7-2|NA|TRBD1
CASSTNRGRRAFF
TGTGCCAGCAGCACTAACAGGGGGCGAAGGGCTTTCTTT
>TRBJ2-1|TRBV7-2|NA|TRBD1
CASSKLAGQGTYEQFF
TGTGCCAGCAGCAAACTGGCGGGACAGGGGACGTACGAGCAGTTCTTC
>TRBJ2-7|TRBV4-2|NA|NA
CASSQESRSGEQYF
TGTGCCAGCAGCCAAGAGTCCCGGTCTGGCGAGCAGTACTTC
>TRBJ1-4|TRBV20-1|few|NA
CSARDGSSANEKLFF
TGCAGTGCTAGAGATGGGAGCAGCGCTAATGAAAAACTGTTTTTT
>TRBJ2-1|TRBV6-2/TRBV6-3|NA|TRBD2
CASSPGTSGSQNEQFF
TGTGCCAGCAGCCCTGGGACTAGCGGGAGTCAAAATGAGCAGTTCTTC
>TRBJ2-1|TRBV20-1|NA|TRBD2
CSARGLARINNEQFF
TGCAGTGCGAGGGGACTAGCACGAATTAACAATGAGCAGTTCTTC
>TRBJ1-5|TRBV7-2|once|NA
CASSLDRTINQPQHF
TGTGCCAGCAGCTTAGACAGGACCATCAATCAGCCCCAGCATTTT
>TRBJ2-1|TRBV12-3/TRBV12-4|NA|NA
CASSWGNEQFF
TGTGCCAGCAGTTGGGGCAATGAGCAGTTCTTC
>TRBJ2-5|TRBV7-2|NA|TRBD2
CASSVQAGEGETQYF
TGTGCCAGCAGCGTTCAGGCGGGAGAAGGAGAGACTCAGTACTTC
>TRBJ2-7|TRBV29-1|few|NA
CSVQANSYEQYF
TGCAGCGTTCAGGCGAACTCCTACGAGCAGTACTTC
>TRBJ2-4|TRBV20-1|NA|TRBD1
CSALDRAGAKNIQYF
TGCAGTGCTTTAGACAGGGCCGGAGCCAAAAACATTCAGTACTTC
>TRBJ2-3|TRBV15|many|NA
CATSRDTGGADTQYF
TGTGCCACCAGCAGAGATACAGGTGGGGCAGATACGCAGTATTTT
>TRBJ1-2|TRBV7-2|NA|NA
CASSFALGPYGYTF
TGTGCCAGCAGCTTTGCACTGGGGCCCTATGGCTACACCTTC
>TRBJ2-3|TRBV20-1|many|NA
CSGTRDTSTDTQYF
TGCAGTGGAACCCGGGACACAAGCACAGATACGCAGTATTTT
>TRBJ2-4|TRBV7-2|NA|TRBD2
CASSKVGGVNSAKNIQYF
TGTGCCAGCAGCAAGGTGGGAGGGGTCAACTCAGCCAAAAACATTCAGTACTTC
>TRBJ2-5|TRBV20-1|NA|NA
CSATPGEETQYF
TGCAGTGCTACCCCAGGGGAAGAGACCCAGTACTTC
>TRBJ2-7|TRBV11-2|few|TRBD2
CASSLGSTSAYEQYF
TGTGCCAGCAGCTTGGGTTCGACTAGCGCATACGAGCAGTACTTC
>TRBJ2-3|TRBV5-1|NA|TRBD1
CASSLGLLGDRDPDTQYF
TGCGCCAGCAGCTTGGGGCTACTGGGGGACAGGGACCCAGATACGCAGTATTTT
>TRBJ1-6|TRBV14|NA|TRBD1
CATRGNLYSPLHF
TGTGCCACCAGGGGGAACTTATATTCACCCCTCCACTTT
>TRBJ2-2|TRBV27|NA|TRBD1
CASSYNRGRPGELFF
TGTGCCAGCAGTTATAACAGGGGGCGCCCCGGGGAGCTGTTTTTT
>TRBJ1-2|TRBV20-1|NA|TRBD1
CSAPTGGSNYGYTF
TGCAGTGCTCCGACAGGGGGCAGTAACTATGGCTACACCTTC
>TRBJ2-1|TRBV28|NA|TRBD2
CASSLSGGGAREQFF
TGTGCCAGCAGTTTATCTGGCGGGGGGGCCAGGGAGCAGTTCTTC
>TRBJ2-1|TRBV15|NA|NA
CATSRDAGGALYNEQFF
TGTGCCACCAGCAGAGATGCCGGGGGTGCTCTTTACAATGAGCAGTTCTTC
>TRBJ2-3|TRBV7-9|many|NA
CASSPSFIAMDTQYF
TGTGCCAGCAGCCCCTCTTTCATAGCGATGGATACGCAGTATTTT
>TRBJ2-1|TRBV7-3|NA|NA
CASSPPGAVNEQFF
TGTGCCAGCAGCCCACCGGGAGCGGTCAATGAGCAGTTCTTC
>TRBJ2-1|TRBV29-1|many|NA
CSVEDLGKPNNEQFF
TGCAGCGTTGAAGATCTGGGCAAGCCGAACAATGAGCAGTTCTTC
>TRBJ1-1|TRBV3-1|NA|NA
CASSRGWRGENTGAFF
TGTGCCAGCAGCCGGGGGTGGAGGGGGGAGAACACTGGAGCTTTCTTT
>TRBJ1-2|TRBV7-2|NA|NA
CASSLEPGIAYGYTF
TGTGCCAGCAGCTTAGAGCCGGGGATCGCCTATGGCTACACCTTC
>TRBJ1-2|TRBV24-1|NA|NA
CATSDRNGFGYTF
TGTGCCACCAGTGATCGTAATGGTTTTGGCTACACCTTC
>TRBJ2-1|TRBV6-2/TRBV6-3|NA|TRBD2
CASSPQLRTRAFSYNEQFF
TGTGCCAGCAGTCCCCAGTTAAGGACTAGGGCTTTCTCCTACAATGAGCAGTTCTTC
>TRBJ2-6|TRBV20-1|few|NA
CSALTRGKAGANVLTF
TGCAGTGCCCTAACTCGTGGGAAAGCTGGGGCCAACGTCCTGACTTTC
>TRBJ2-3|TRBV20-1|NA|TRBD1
CSARQGQITDTQYF
TGCAGTGCTCGACAGGGCCAAATCACAGATACGCAGTATTTT
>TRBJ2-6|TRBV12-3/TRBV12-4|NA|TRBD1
CASSPGQGIGVLTF
TGTGCCAGCAGCCCCGGACAGGGGATCGGGGTCCTGACTTTC
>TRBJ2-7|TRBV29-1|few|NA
CSVEPGGSYEQYF
TGCAGCGTTGAACCGGGGGGCTCTTACGAGCAGTACTTC
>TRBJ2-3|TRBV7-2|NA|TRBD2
CASSLGGGRAGDTQYF
TGTGCCAGCAGCCTTGGGGGCGGGAGGGCCGGAGATACGCAGTATTTT